Given below is one TCR beta chain in context. The data belong to a study of blood T cell repertoires in COVID-19. In the original processing: The assay estimated nucleated cells by amplifying reference gene primers. The data were produced by immunoSEQ multiplex PCR, yet TCRdb's version contains in-frame clones alone and is incomplete. V and J calls and clone size come straight from that table; D and trimming were deduced from the DNA. Of more than 150,000 clones in the sample, 78% are singletons; the top ten hold approximately 15%. CDR1 and CDR2 from the germline V gene are WNHNN and SYGVQD (reference sequence). V was clipped by 0 bases and J by 7 bases, with 12 bases between them. The CDR3 extends over 14 amino acids.

The rearrangement uses TRBV10-1 and TRBJ1-1, with no clear D. The receptor's source is a woman at least 80 years old with acute or convalescent COVID-19. Material: peripheral blood. The CDR3 DNA reads TGCGCCAGCAGTGAGTCGAGGCACCCGTATGAAGCTTTCTTT. As protein: CASSESRHPYEAFF.